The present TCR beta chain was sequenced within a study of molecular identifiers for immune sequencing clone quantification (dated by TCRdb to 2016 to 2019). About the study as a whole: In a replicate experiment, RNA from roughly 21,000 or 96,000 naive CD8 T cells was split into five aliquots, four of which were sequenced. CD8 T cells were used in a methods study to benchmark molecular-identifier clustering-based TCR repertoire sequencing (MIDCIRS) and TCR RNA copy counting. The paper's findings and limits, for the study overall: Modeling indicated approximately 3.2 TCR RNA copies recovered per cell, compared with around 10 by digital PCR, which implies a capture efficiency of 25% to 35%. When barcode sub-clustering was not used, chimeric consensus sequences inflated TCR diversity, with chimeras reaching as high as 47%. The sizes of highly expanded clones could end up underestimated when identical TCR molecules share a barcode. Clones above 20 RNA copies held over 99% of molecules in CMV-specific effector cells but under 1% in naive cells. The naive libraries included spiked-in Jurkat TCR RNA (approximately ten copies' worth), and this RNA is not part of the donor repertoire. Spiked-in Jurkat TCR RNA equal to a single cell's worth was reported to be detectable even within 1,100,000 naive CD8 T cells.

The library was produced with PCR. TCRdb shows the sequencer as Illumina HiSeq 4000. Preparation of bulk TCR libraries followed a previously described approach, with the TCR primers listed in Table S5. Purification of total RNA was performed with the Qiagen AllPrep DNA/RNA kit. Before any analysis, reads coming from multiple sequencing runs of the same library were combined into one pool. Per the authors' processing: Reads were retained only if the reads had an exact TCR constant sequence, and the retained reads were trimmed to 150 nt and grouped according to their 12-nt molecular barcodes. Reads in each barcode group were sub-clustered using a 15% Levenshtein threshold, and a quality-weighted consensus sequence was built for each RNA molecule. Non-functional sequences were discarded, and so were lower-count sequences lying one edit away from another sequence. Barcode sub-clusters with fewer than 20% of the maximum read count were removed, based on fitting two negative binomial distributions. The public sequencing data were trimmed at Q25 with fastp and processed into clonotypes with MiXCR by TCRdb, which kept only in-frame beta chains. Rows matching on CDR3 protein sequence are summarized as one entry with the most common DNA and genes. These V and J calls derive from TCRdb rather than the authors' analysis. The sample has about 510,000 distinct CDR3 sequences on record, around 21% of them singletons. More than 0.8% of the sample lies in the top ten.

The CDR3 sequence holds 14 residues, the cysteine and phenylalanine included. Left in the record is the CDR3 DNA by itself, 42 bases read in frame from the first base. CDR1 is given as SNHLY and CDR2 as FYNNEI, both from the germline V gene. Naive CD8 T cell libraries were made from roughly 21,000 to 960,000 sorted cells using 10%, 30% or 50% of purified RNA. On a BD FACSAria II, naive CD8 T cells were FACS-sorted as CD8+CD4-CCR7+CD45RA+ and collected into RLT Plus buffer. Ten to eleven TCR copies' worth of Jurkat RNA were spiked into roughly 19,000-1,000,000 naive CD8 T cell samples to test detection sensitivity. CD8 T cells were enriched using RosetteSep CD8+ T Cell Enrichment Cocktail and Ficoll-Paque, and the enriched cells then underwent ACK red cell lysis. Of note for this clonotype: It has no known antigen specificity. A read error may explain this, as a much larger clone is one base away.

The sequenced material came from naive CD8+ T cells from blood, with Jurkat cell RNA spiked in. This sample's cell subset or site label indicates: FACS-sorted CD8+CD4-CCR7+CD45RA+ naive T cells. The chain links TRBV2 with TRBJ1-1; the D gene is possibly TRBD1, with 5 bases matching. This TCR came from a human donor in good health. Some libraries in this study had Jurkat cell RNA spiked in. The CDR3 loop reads CACSVGTLGTEAFF. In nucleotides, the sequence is TGTGCCTGCAGTGTGGGGACTTTGGGCACTGAAGCTTTCTTT.